This T cell receptor (beta chain) was retrieved from a study of T cell changes during pregnancy in multiple sclerosis. Profiling relied on immunoSEQ multiplex PCR, and the TCRdb table lists in-frame clones only, not all of them. The sample contains about 110,000 clones, about 90% of which appear only once. The CDR3 totals 14 residues. Germline assignment: CDR1 MDHEN and CDR2 SYDVKM. Trimming cost V 6 bases and J 3 bases, with 15 bases left between them. The rearrangement joins TRBV28 to TRBJ2-7, with a tentative D call TRBD2 (6 bases). The sequences come from peripheral blood, collected before pregnancy. The sequence came from a female donor with multiple sclerosis, enrolled in a pregnancy study. Here the CDR3 reads CASRTGGGSYEQYF. The CDR3 bases are TGTGCCAGCAGAACAGGTGGAGGGAGCTACGAGCAGTACTTC.